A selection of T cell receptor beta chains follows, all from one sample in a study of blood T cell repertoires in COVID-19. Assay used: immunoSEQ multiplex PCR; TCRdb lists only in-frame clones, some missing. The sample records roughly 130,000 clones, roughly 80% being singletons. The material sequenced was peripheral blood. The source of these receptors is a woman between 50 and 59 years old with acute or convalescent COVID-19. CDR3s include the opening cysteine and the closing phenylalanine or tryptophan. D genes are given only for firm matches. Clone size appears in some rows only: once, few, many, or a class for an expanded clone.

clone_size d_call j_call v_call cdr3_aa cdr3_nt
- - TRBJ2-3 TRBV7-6 CASSLVGASPTDTQYF TGTGCCAGCAGCTTAGTTGGGGCTAGTCCGACAGATACGCAGTATTTT
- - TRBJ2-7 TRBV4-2 CASSPESGTNEQYF TGTGCCAGCAGCCCCGAATCCGGGACAAACGAGCAGTACTTC
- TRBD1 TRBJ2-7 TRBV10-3 CAISQGTDKQYF TGTGCCATCAGTCAAGGGACAGACAAGCAGTACTTC
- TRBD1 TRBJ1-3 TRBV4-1 CASSQGTGEAGNTIYF TGCGCCAGCAGCCAAGGGACAGGCGAAGCTGGAAACACCATATATTTT
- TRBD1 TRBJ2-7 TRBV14 CASSRRQGKDSYEQYF TGTGCCAGCAGCCGCCGACAGGGGAAGGACTCCTACGAGCAGTACTTC
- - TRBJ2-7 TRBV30 CAWSVKNRAYEQYF TGTGCCTGGAGTGTAAAAAACCGAGCCTACGAGCAGTACTTC
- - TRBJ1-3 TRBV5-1 CASSLDTGSGNTIYF TGCGCCAGCAGCTTGGATACGGGCTCTGGAAACACCATATATTTT
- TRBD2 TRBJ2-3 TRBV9 CASSVVIAGGTTDTQYF TGTGCCAGCAGCGTAGTGATAGCGGGGGGGACAACAGATACGCAGTATTTT
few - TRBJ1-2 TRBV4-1 CASSQDPRGNYGYTF TGCGCCAGCAGCCAAGATCCAAGAGGGAACTATGGCTACACCTTC
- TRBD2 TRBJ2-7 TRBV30 CAWSSTSGGHSYEQYF TGTGCCTGGAGTTCGACTAGCGGGGGTCACTCCTACGAGCAGTACTTC
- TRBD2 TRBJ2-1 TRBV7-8 CASSLIRAGGPGEQFF TGTGCCAGCAGCTTAATTCGCGCGGGGGGGCCTGGTGAGCAGTTCTTC
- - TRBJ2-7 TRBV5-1 CASSLISSYEQYF TGCGCCAGCAGCCTGATCAGCTCCTACGAGCAGTACTTC
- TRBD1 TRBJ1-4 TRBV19 CASSTGGTNEKLFF TGTGCCAGTAGTACAGGGGGCACTAATGAAAAACTGTTTTTT
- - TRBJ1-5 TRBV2 CASSEVGGRGNQPQHF TGTGCCAGCAGTGAAGTAGGGGGACGTGGCAATCAGCCCCAGCATTTT
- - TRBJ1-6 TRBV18 CASSREQGYNSPLHF TGTGCCAGCTCCCGGGAGCAGGGTTATAATTCACCCCTCCACTTT
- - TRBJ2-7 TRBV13 CASSLKKGNEQYF TGTGCCAGCAGCTTAAAGAAGGGGAACGAGCAGTACTTC
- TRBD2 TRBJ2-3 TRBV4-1 CASSQVGGRSTDTQYF TGCGCCAGCAGCCAAGTGGGGGGGAGGAGCACAGATACGCAGTATTTT
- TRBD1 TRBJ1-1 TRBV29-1 CSVEYRGKAFF TGCAGCGTTGAGTACAGGGGAAAAGCTTTCTTT
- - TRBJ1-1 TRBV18 CASSQEDRALPNTEAFF TGTGCCAGCTCGCAAGAGGACAGAGCCCTCCCCAACACTGAAGCTTTCTTT
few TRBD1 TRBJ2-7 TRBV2 CASSFRDRASSEQYF TGTGCCAGCAGTTTCCGGGACAGGGCATCTAGCGAGCAGTACTTC
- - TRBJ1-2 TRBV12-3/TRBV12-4 CASSLFRAGVTF TGTGCCAGCAGCCTGTTTCGGGCAGGGGTTACCTTC
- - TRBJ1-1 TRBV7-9 CASSVHGAGNTEAFF TGTGCCAGCAGCGTGCATGGGGCAGGAAACACTGAAGCTTTCTTT
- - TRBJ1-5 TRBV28 CASSDAGYQPQHF TGTGCCAGCAGTGATGCAGGGTATCAGCCCCAGCATTTT
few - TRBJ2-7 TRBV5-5 CASSLLVRSVEQYF TGTGCCAGCAGCTTGTTGGTCCGAAGCGTCGAGCAGTACTTC
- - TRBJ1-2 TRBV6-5 CASTLRSGNYGYTF TGTGCCAGCACTCTCCGGTCGGGTAACTATGGCTACACCTTC
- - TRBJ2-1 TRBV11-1 CASSLAPDEQFF TGTGCCAGCAGCTTAGCACCAGATGAGCAGTTCTTC
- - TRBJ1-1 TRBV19 CASSISPGGGGTEAFF TGTGCCAGTAGTATATCCCCGGGTGGGGGAGGCACTGAAGCTTTCTTT
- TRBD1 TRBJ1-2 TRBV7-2 CASSSDSQTGGYTF TGTGCCAGCAGCTCCGACTCCCAGACAGGGGGCTACACCTTC
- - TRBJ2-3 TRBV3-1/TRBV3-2 CASSRRRGAGTDTQYF TGTGCCAGCAGCCGCCGACGGGGAGCAGGCACAGATACGCAGTATTTT
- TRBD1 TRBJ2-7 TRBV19 CASSLKTGSSYEQYF TGTGCCAGTAGTCTAAAGACAGGGAGCTCCTACGAGCAGTACTTC
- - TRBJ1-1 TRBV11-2 CASSLTGHTEAFF TGTGCCAGCAGCTTAACAGGGCACACTGAAGCTTTCTTT
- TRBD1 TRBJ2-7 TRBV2 CASSESGTGSYEQYF TGTGCCAGCAGTGAATCCGGGACAGGGTCCTACGAGCAGTACTTC
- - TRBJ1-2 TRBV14 CASSQDLAGARGYTF TGTGCCAGCAGCCAAGATCTGGCGGGGGCGCGTGGCTACACCTTC
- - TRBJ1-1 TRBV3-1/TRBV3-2 CAAGQLNTEAFF TGTGCCGCCGGACAACTGAACACTGAAGCTTTCTTT
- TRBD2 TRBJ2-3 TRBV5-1 CASSRRTSGGALDTQYF TGCGCCAGCAGCCGGAGGACTAGCGGGGGGGCTCTAGATACGCAGTATTTT
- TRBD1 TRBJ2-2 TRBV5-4 CASSLEGRGPTGELFF TGTGCCAGCAGCTTGGAGGGCAGGGGGCCGACCGGGGAGCTGTTTTTT
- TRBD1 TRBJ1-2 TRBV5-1 CASSLDRGSNYGYTF TGCGCCAGCAGCTTGGACAGGGGGTCTAACTATGGCTACACCTTC
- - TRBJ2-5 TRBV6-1 CASSDPAPAAGETQYF TGTGCCAGCAGTGACCCCGCCCCAGCCGCAGGGGAGACCCAGTACTTC
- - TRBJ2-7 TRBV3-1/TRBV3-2 CASSQDLFGYEQYF TGTGCCAGCAGCCAAGATCTTTTCGGCTACGAGCAGTACTTC
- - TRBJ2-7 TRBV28 CASSLAQGRYEQYF TGTGCCAGCAGCCTAGCACAGGGCCGATACGAGCAGTACTTC
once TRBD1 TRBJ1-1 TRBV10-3 CAISELQGAKTEAFF TGTGCCATCAGTGAGTTACAGGGGGCTAAGACTGAAGCTTTCTTT
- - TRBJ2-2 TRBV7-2 CASSLLQGPGELFF TGTGCCAGCAGCTTACTCCAGGGTCCCGGGGAGCTGTTTTTT